This record covers a single T cell receptor (beta chain). Libraries were prepared by immunoSEQ multiplex PCR; TCRdb keeps only in-frame clonotypes and omits some of them. The data contain over 200,000 clones, about 89% of them singletons. This sample is part of a study of blood T cell repertoires in COVID-19. Study as a whole: Acute and convalescent COVID-19 specimens originated in the United States, Italy and Spain.

The CDR3 is 15 residues long. Trimming took 0 bases from V and 0 from J, leaving 8 bases between them. Germline values: CDR1 MNHEY, CDR2 SVGAGI. This clonotype was obtained from a man aged 60 to 75 who had recovered from COVID-19. Sequenced sample: peripheral blood. The J gene is TRBJ1-1, the V gene TRBV6-5, with D tentatively TRBD1 (5 bases). CDR3 coding DNA: TGTGCCAGCAGTTACTCGACAGCTATGAACACTGAAGCTTTCTTT. As protein: CASSYSTAMNTEAFF.